The T cell receptor beta chain under discussion was sequenced for a study of shared clonotypes between healthy human individuals. General study findings and limits: It was observed that roughly 5% of naive CD4 clonotypes were shared across several donors.

Genomic DNA (from each subset) was split evenly across several immunoSEQ plates. The method was immunoSEQ multiplex PCR; TCRdb's version includes in-frame clones alone and lacks a portion of them. The data contain approximately 710,000 clones, roughly 91% of them singletons. CDR1 is MGHDK, CDR2 SYGVNS, per germline. Trimming at V came to 0 bases and at J to 6 bases, leaving 12 bases not matched to a gene. CDR3 length: 17 residues. CD45RO+ cells plus CCR7-negative CD45RA+ TemRA cells formed CD8 memory. Note on this clone: No antigen is known for it.

Sequenced: memory CD8+ T cells from PBMCs. Regarding subset: CD45RO+ cells pooled with CCR7-negative TemRA cells. The chain carries TRBV25-1 and TRBJ2-7; 9 bases agree with TRBD1. The receptor comes from a man aged 18 to 35 in good health. Some clones in this sample may be carry-over from other donors' samples. This chain's CDR3 is CASSEYRWGDRASEQYF. The CDR3, as DNA: TGTGCCAGCAGTGAATATAGGTGGGGGGACAGGGCATCCGAGCAGTACTTC.